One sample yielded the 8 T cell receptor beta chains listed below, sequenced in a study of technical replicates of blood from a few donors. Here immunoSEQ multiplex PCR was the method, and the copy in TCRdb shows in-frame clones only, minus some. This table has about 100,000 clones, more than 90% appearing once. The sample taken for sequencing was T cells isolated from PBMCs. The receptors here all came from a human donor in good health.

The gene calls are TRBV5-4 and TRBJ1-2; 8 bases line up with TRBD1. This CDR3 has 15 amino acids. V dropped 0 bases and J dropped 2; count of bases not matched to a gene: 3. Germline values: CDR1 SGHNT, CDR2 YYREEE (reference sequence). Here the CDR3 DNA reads TGTGCCAGCAGCTTGGAGCAGGGGGCGAACTATGGCTACACCTTC. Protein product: CASSLEQGANYGYTF.

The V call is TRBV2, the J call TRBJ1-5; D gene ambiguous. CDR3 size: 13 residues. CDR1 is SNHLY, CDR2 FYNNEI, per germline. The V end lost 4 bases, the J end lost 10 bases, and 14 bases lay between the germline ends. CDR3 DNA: TGTGCCAGCAGTGTCGGGTCAGTCCAACCCCAGCATTTT. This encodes CASSVGSVQPQHF. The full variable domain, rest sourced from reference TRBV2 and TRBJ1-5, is EPEVTQTPSHQVTQMGQEVILRCVPISNHLYFYWYRQILGQKVEFLVSFYNNEISEKSEIFDDQFSVERPDGSNFTLKIRSTKLEDSAMYFCASSVGSVQPQHFGDGTRLSIL.

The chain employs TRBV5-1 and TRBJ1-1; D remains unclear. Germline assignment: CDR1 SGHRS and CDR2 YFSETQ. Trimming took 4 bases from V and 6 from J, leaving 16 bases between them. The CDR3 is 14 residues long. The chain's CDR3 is CASSPNEYGPEAFF. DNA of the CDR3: TGCGCCAGCAGCCCCAATGAATACGGTCCTGAAGCTTTCTTT.

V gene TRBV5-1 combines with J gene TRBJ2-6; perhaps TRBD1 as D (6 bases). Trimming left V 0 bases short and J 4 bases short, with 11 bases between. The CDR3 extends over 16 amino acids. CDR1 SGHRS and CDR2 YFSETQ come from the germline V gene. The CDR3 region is CASSLGAGAGANVLTF. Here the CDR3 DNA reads TGCGCCAGCAGCTTGGGGGCAGGGGCAGGGGCCAACGTCCTGACTTTC.

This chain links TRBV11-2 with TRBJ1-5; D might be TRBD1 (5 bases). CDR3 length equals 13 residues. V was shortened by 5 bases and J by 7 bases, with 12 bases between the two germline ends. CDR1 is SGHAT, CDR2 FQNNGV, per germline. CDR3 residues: CASSETVQQPQHF. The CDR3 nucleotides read TGTGCCAGCAGCGAGACAGTCCAACAGCCCCAGCATTTT.

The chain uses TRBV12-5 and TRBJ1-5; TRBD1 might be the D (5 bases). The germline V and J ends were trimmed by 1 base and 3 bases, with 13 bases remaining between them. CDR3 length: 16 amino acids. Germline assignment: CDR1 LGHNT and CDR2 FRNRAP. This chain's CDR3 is CASGLGRKGLNQPQHF. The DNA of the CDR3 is TGTGCTAGTGGTTTGGGGCGTAAGGGGCTCAATCAGCCCCAGCATTTT. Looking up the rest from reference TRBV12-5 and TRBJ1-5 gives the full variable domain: DARVTQTPRHKVTEMGQEVTMRCQPILGHNTVFWYRQTMMQGLELLAYFRNRAPLDDSGMPKDRFSAEMPDATLATLKIQPSEPRDSAVYFCASGLGRKGLNQPQHFGDGTRLSIL.

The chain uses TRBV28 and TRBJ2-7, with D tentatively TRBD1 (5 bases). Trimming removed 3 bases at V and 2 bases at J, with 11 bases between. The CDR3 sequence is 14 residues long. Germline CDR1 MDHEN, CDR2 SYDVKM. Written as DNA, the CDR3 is TGTGCCAGCAGTTTTACTCAGGGTCCCTACGAGCAGTACTTC. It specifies CASSFTQGPYEQYF.

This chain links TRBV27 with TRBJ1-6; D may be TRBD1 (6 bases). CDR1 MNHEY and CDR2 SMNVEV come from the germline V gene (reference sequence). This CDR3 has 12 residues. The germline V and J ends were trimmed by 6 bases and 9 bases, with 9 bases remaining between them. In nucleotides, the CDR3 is TGTGCCAGCAGCCTACAGGGTTCACCCCTCCACTTT. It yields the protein CASSLQGSPLHF.